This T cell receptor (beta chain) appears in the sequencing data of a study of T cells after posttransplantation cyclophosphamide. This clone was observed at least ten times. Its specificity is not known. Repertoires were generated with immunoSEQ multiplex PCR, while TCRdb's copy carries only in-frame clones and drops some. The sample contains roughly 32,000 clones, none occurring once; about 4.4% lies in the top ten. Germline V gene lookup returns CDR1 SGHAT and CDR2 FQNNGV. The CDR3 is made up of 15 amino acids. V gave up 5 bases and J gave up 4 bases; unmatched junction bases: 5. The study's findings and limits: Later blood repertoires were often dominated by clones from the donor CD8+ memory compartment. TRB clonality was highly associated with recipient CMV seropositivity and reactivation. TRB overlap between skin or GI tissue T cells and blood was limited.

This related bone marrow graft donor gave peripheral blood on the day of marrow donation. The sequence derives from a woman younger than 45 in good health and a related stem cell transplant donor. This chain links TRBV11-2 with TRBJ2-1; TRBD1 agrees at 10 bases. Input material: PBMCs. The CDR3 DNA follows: TGTGCCAGCAGCACCGGGACAGGGGTTTACAATGAGCAGTTCTTC. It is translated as CASSTGTGVYNEQFF.